This T cell receptor (beta chain) came from a study of shared T cell receptors in the human thymus. Of note for this clone: This same CDR3 is encoded by further DNA sequences in the sample.

TCRdb keeps only in-frame clones here, not all; method: immunoSEQ multiplex PCR. Among hundreds of thousands of clones, around 87% were seen once, and the ten largest hold 0.0094%. Trimming shortened V by 2 bases and J by 0 bases, and 8 bases separated the two germline ends. Per germline, CDR1 SGHTA and CDR2 FQGNSA. The CDR3 spans 15 residues. This same sample was also taken into another study, of human thymus T cells. Turning to that study: Donation was from healthy Finnish infants who were having corrective surgery that addressed congenital heart defects. Thymus was obtained from resections taken during corrective heart surgery. What appeared biased in thymic and blood repertoires was the usage of V and J genes.

Sequenced sample: thymocytes. The sequence was obtained from a boy under two years old with a congenital heart defect. V usage is TRBV7-2 and J usage is TRBJ1-5; TRBD1 is a possible D gene (6 bases). CDR3 in amino acids: CASSLRGSSNQPQHF. CDR3 in DNA: TGTGCCAGCAGCTTAAGGGGGTCTAGCAATCAGCCCCAGCATTTT. The full variable domain, in which reference TRBV7-2 and TRBJ1-5 provide the parts outside the CDR3, is GAGVSQSPSNKVTEKGKDVELRCDPISGHTALYWYRQSLGQGLEFLIYFQGNSAPDKSGLPSDRFSAERTGGSVSTLTIQRTQQEDSAVYLCASSLRGSSNQPQHFGDGTRLSIL.